These 23 T cell receptor beta chains were all obtained from the same sample, sequenced in a study of control samples from healthy donors and cancer patients. Method: immunoSEQ multiplex PCR; TCRdb's copy keeps in-frame clones and lacks some. The repertoire holds about 100,000 clones, with around nine tenths as singletons. The sequenced material came from blood. Receptors originate from a man aged 30 to 45 in good health.

The CDR3 loop is CASSLAFAGGEKLFF. Written as DNA, the CDR3 is TGCGCCAGCAGCTTGGCTTTTGCGGGTGGAGAAAAACTGTTTTTT. V gene TRBV5-1 combines with J gene TRBJ1-4; D remains unclear. V shed 0 bases and J shed 8 bases, with 14 bases lying between them. Germline V gives CDR1 SGHRS, CDR2 YFSETQ. The CDR3 sequence is 15 residues long.

V gene TRBV7-9 combines with J gene TRBJ2-3, with TRBD2 matching 11 bases. Germline-derived CDR1 and CDR2 are SEHNR and FQNEAQ (reference sequence). The CDR3 contains 18 residues. J was trimmed by 4 bases and V by 4 bases; bases with no gene match: 13. The CDR3: CASSSIAGGPFFADTQYF. DNA for the CDR3: TGTGCCAGCAGCTCTATAGCGGGAGGGCCATTTTTTGCAGATACGCAGTATTTT.

This clone was picked up one time. This chain links TRBV2 with TRBJ2-3, with 10 positions matching TRBD2. CDR3 length: 15 amino acids. Germline lookup yields CDR1 SNHLY and CDR2 FYNNEI. With 3 bases clipped from V and 5 bases from J, the junction kept 5 bases outside the gene matches. This CDR3 reads CASSDLGLAEDTQYF. Here the CDR3 DNA reads TGTGCCAGCAGTGATTTAGGACTAGCGGAAGATACGCAGTATTTT.

This chain uses TRBV9 with TRBJ2-2; 9 bases map to TRBD1. The CDR3 length is 14 residues. V shed 3 bases, J shed 7 bases, and the junction held 4 bases outside the gene matches. From germline, CDR1 is SGDLS and CDR2 YYNGEE. In nucleotides, the CDR3 is TGTGCCAGCAGCGAGGGACAGGGCATCGGGGAGCTGTTTTTT. Protein product: CASSEGQGIGELFF.

This clone was seen only once. The J gene is TRBJ1-1, the V gene TRBV29-1; a weak D match, TRBD1 (5 bases). This CDR3 is 12 amino acids long. Germline V gene lookup returns CDR1 SQVTM and CDR2 ANQGSEA. The germline V and J ends were trimmed by 8 bases and 1 base, with 11 bases remaining between them. The CDR3 DNA is TGCAGCTCCAGACAGACGAACACTGAAGCTTTCTTT. Translated, it gives CSSRQTNTEAFF.

J is TRBJ2-2 and V is TRBV5-1; D not certain. V was trimmed by 0 bases and J by 3 bases, leaving 12 bases between them. Germline CDR1 is SGHRS and CDR2 is YFSETQ. CDR3 length equals 16 residues. The CDR3 DNA sequence: TGCGCCAGCAGCTTGGTCTCGCGAAGGGACACCGGGGAGCTGTTTTTT. Translation: CASSLVSRRDTGELFF.

The rearrangement links TRBV19 to TRBJ1-4; possible D gene TRBD1, 5 bases. In germline, CDR1 is LNHDA, CDR2 SQIVND (reference sequence). The CDR3 runs 13 residues. Trimming pared 8 bases from V and 8 bases from J, leaving 15 bases between. CDR3 region: CASSGAMWEKLFF. CDR3 DNA: TGTGCCAGTTCTGGGGCGATGTGGGAAAAACTGTTTTTT. The full variable domain, rest sourced from reference TRBV19 and TRBJ1-4, is DGGITQSPKYLFRKEGQNVTLSCEQNLNHDAMYWYRQDPGQGLRLIYYSQIVNDFQKGDIAEGYSVSREKKESFPLTVTSAQKNPTAFYLCASSGAMWEKLFFGSGTQLSVL.

The V gene is TRBV9, the J gene TRBJ1-3; 7 positions agree with TRBD1. With 4 bases clipped from V and 3 bases from J, the junction kept 10 bases outside the gene matches. Germline V gene sequence: CDR1 SGDLS, CDR2 YYNGEE. The CDR3 covers 16 residues. The CDR3 here is CASSYRGGLGGNTIYF. CDR3 nucleotide sequence: TGTGCCAGCAGCTATCGAGGGGGCTTGGGTGGAAACACCATATATTTT.

This clone was detected once. This sequence joins TRBV9 and TRBJ2-3; D gene ambiguous. Trimming shortened V by 0 bases and J by 4 bases, and 9 bases separated the two germline ends. This CDR3 spans 14 amino acids. Germline-derived CDR1 and CDR2 are SGDLS and YYNGEE. The CDR3 here is CASSVGWGADTQYF. The CDR3 DNA reads as TGTGCCAGCAGCGTAGGATGGGGTGCAGATACGCAGTATTTT.

The CDR3 spells CAIYNGGMNTEAFF. The CDR3 DNA sequence: TGTGCCATCTATAACGGAGGGATGAACACTGAAGCTTTCTTT. The chain joins TRBV10-3 to TRBJ1-1; D is unclear. Trimming left V 8 bases short and J 0 bases short, with 13 bases between. This CDR3 comprises 14 residues. CDR1 ENHRY and CDR2 SYGVKD come from the germline V gene.

The CDR3 sequence is CASSTTGTSNTGELFF. DNA of the CDR3: TGCGCCAGCAGCACAACCGGGACTAGCAACACCGGGGAGCTGTTTTTT. V gene TRBV5-1 combines with J gene TRBJ2-2; 9 bases agree with TRBD2. CDR1 and CDR2 (germline): SGHRS, YFSETQ. This CDR3 is built from 16 residues. With V trimmed by 4 bases and J by 2 bases, 6 bases remained unmatched.

The J gene is TRBJ1-1, the V gene TRBV11-2, with D maybe TRBD1 (5 bases). CDR1 is SGHAT, CDR2 FQNNGV, per germline. V gave up 7 bases and J gave up 0 bases, with 18 bases separating them. This CDR3 contains 16 residues. The CDR3 reads CASTDVEGPMNTEAFF. Here the CDR3 DNA reads TGTGCCAGCACTGATGTAGAGGGGCCGATGAACACTGAAGCTTTCTTT.

The CDR3 loop reads CASSLVGGQNYGYTF. The CDR3 DNA sequence: TGCGCCAGCAGCTTGGTGGGCGGACAAAACTATGGCTACACCTTC. This rearrangement joins TRBV5-1 to TRBJ1-2; D perhaps matches TRBD1 (5 bases). Germline V lookup: CDR1 SGHRS, CDR2 YFSETQ. Trimming stripped 0 bases from V and 2 bases from J, with 11 bases between. The CDR3 consists of 15 residues.

V usage is TRBV3-1 (or the pseudogene TRBV3-2) and J usage is TRBJ1-3, with TRBD1 identical over 10 bases. There are 15 residues in the CDR3. The trim removed 2 bases at V and 10 bases at J, leaving 8 bases unmatched. Germline assignment: CDR1 LGHDT and CDR2 YNNKEL (reference sequence). The CDR3 region has the DNA TGTGCCAGCAGCCAAAAAGGGACAGGGGAAGTTACCATATATTTT. This translates into CASSQKGTGEVTIYF.

The chain carries TRBV30 and TRBJ1-1, with 9 bases lining up with TRBD1. Germline-derived CDR1 and CDR2 are GTSNPN and SVGIG (reference sequence). V was clipped by 7 bases and J by 4 bases; unmatched bases: 10. The CDR3 covers 14 residues. The CDR3 DNA sequence: TGTGCCTCGGACAGGGGAATTGCGGGCACTGAAGCTTTCTTT. This encodes CASDRGIAGTEAFF.

In its sample, this clone was seen once. In DNA, the CDR3 is TGCGCCAGCAGTAGTTACGGCACCGGGGAGCTGTTTTTT. This codes for CASSSYGTGELFF. The rearrangement joins TRBV10-1 to TRBJ2-2; D gene ambiguous. Trimming cost V 5 bases and J 4 bases, with 8 bases left between them. Germline CDR1 WNHNN, CDR2 SYGVQD (reference sequence). The CDR3 extends over 13 amino acids.

This clone was counted a single time. This chain links TRBV6-5 with TRBJ1-2; 10 bases map to TRBD1. The J segment lost 5 bases and the V segment lost 8 bases, leaving 8 bases of the junction unmatched. From germline, CDR1 is MNHEY and CDR2 SVGAGI. The CDR3 loop spans 14 amino acids. In DNA, the CDR3 is TGTGCCAGCCGAGAGACAGGGGGCATGTATGGCTACACCTTC. Its protein product is CASRETGGMYGYTF.

V is TRBV6-5 and J is TRBJ1-1, with 7 bases identical to TRBD1. The CDR3 is 14 amino acids. The ends lost 8 bases at V and 0 bases at J; junction bases unmatched: 6. Germline V lookup: CDR1 MNHEY, CDR2 SVGAGI. The CDR3 protein is CASPGQQLNTEAFF. DNA for the CDR3: TGTGCCAGCCCGGGACAGCAACTGAACACTGAAGCTTTCTTT.

The chain carries TRBV2 and TRBJ1-1; D unclear. With 4 bases removed from V and 4 bases from J, the gap between germline ends came to 4 bases. This CDR3 region has 11 residues. CDR1 and CDR2 from the germline V gene are SNHLY and FYNNEI. CDR3 sequence (DNA): TGTGCCAGCAGTGTGGGCACTGAAGCTTTCTTT. Its translation is CASSVGTEAFF.

The V gene is TRBV7-3, the J gene TRBJ1-5, with 7 bases identical to TRBD1. Unmatched junction bases numbered 7, after V lost 1 base and J lost 10 bases. CDR3 length: 14 amino acids. Germline assignment: CDR1 SGHTA and CDR2 FQGTGA. The DNA for the CDR3 is TGTGCCAGCAGCTTAATACCAGGGGGTGGACCCCAGCATTTT. Residues: CASSLIPGGGPQHF.

About this clone: A read error may produce the germline difference seen at one junction end. Other DNA sequences from this sample encode an identical CDR3 as well. The chain links TRBV6-1 to TRBJ2-3, with 11 bases lining up with TRBD2. Germline-derived CDR1 and CDR2 are MNHNS and SASEGT. CDR3 size: 16 residues. This CDR3 is CASSEVLAGDADTQYF. In DNA, the CDR3 is TGTGCCAGTAGTGAGGTACTAGCGGGGGATGCAGATACGCAGTATTTT.

J is TRBJ1-4 and V is TRBV4-3; 7 bases align to TRBD1. The germline CDR1 and CDR2 sequences are LGHNA and YSLEER. The CDR3 sequence is 15 residues long. V shed 1 base, J shed 4 bases, and the junction held 3 bases outside the gene matches. DNA of the CDR3: TGCGCCAGCAGCCAAGGACAGGGACTTAATGAAAAACTGTTTTTT. Translated: CASSQGQGLNEKLFF.

The chain is built from TRBV7-8 and TRBJ1-6; tentative D call: TRBD1 (6 bases). The germline V gene encodes CDR1 SGHVS and CDR2 FQNEAQ. This CDR3 region has 14 residues. The germline V and J ends were trimmed by 0 bases and 7 bases, with 7 bases remaining between them. The CDR3 here is CASSLAGGNSPLHF. The CDR3 region has the DNA TGTGCCAGCAGCTTAGCAGGGGGAAATTCACCCCTCCACTTT.